The clone carrying this TCR beta chain was seen a few times. This sample was included in a study of blood T cell repertoires in COVID-19. The assay was immunoSEQ multiplex PCR, and TCRdb's table has in-frame clones only and misses some. The profile shows around 100,000 clones, about 91% of them singletons. The sample consisted of peripheral blood. The sequence was obtained from a human donor in a cohort sampled during active COVID-19.

In DNA form, the CDR3 reads TGTGCCAGCAGCTTGCGGGAGGAGCATGGCTACACCTTC. It translates to CASSLREEHGYTF. The J gene is TRBJ1-2, the V gene TRBV5-5; D not resolved. The CDR3 contains 13 residues. Trimming left V 1 base short and J 6 bases short, with 10 bases between. CDR1 SGHKS and CDR2 YYEKEE come from the germline V gene (reference sequence).